This TCR beta chain appears in the sequencing data of a study of OX40 agonist ivuxolimab in advanced cancers. Overall study: Patients took ivuxolimab, an agonistic anti-OX40 (CD134) antibody. Findings of the study overall: Among the lowest peripheral clonal expansion occurred in 0.1-3.0 mg/kg partial responders. Antigen targets of the expanded peripheral T cells went undetermined.

The CDR3 is made up of 14 amino acids. V lost 0 bases, J lost 4 bases, and 9 bases lay in between. Germline CDR1 SGHTA, CDR2 FQGTGA. Of note for this clone: Its matching antigen is unknown.

Sequencing used immunoSEQ multiplex PCR; TCRdb keeps in-frame clones, though not all of them. The sample lists roughly 100,000 clones, approximately 87% seen once, with approximately 5.7% in the top ten. The input for sequencing was CD4+ or CD8+ T cells sorted from blood, taken in a trial of the OX40 agonist ivuxolimab. This sequence was found in an adult with an advanced solid tumor such as melanoma, head and neck, liver or kidney cancer. The rearrangement links TRBV7-3 to TRBJ2-5, with D unresolved. CDR3 protein: CASSLTRDSETQYF. In nucleotides, the CDR3 is TGTGCCAGCAGCTTAACAAGAGATTCAGAGACCCAGTACTTC. The entire variable domain, with the rest obtained from reference TRBV7-3 and TRBJ2-5, is as follows: GAGVSQTPSNKVTEKGKYVELRCDPISGHTALYWYRQSLGQGPEFLIYFQGTGAADDSGLPNDRFFAVRPEGSVSTLKIQRTERGDSAVYLCASSLTRDSETQYFGPGTRLLVL.